The text below deals with one T cell receptor (beta chain). Its antigen is unknown. MiXCR, applied by TCRdb to the 5' RACE reads, yields one record per CDR3 protein. This table holds 450,000 to 650,000 distinct CDR3 sequences, approximately 13% found once. This CDR3 has 14 amino acids. V was pared by 3 bases and J by 1 base, with 10 bases between. Germline CDR1 reads SGHTS; CDR2 reads YDEGEE. These data belong to a study of T cells after yellow fever vaccination. Study-level findings and limits: Compared with primary, the secondary response was weaker and peaked at day 5, not 15. The presence of abundant clonotypes contaminating from the bulk population was possible in FACS-sorted repertoires. Post-booster repertoires again held most primary-vaccination clones (around 95% CD4, just under 90% CD8). There was a small share of clonotypes that showed up in both the CD4 and CD8 compartments.

The sequence came from a man younger than 45 who received the YFV17D yellow fever vaccine. V usage is TRBV5-8 and J usage is TRBJ1-1, with D unclear. The sequencing used PBMCs, collected on the day of the yellow fever booster vaccination. CDR3 in DNA: TGTGCCAGCAGCTCCCGAACGGCGAACACTGAAGCTTTCTTT. Its protein product is CASSSRTANTEAFF.